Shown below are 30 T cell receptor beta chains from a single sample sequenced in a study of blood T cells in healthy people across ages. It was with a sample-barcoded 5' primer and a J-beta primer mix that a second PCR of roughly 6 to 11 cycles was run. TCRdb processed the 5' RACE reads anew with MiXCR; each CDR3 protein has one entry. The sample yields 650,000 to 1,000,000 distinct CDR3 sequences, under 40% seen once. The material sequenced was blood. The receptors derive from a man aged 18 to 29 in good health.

The CDR3 spells CASSLGREGDEQFF. The CDR3 DNA follows: TGCGCCAGCAGCTTAGGCAGGGAGGGCGATGAGCAGTTCTTC. The genes are TRBV5-1 and TRBJ2-1; 7 nucleotides match TRBD2. The CDR3 length is 14 residues. Germline-derived CDR1 and CDR2 are SGHRS and YFSETQ. V trimming: 2 bases; J trimming: 8 bases; junction bases outside the gene matches: 7.

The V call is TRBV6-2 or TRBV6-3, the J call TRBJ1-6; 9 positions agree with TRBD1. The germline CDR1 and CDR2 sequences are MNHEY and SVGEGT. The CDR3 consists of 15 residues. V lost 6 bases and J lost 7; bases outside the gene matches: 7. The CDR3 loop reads CASRLRDRANSPLHF. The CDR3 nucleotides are TGTGCCAGCAGACTACGGGACAGGGCCAATTCACCCCTCCACTTT.

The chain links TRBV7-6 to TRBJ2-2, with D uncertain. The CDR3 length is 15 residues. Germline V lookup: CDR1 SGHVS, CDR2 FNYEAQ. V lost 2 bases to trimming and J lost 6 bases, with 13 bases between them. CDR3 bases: TGTGCCAGCAGCTTATATAGCAGAACGGCCGGGGAGCTGTTTTTT. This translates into CASSLYSRTAGELFF.

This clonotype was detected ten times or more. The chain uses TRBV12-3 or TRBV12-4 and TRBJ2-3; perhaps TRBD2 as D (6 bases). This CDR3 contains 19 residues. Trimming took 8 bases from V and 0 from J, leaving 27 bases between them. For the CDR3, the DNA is TGTGCCAGCGCACCGCTTCCGGGACGGGAGTCCTCTAGCACAGATACGCAGTATTTT. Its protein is CASAPLPGRESSSTDTQYF.

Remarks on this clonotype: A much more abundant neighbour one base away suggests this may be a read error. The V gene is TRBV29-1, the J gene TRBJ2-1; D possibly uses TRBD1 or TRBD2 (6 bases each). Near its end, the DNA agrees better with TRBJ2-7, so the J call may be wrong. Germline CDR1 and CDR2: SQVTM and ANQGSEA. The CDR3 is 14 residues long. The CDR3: CSSTGAFNANEQYF. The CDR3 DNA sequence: TGCAGCTCCACGGGGGCCTTTAACGCCAATGAGCAGTACTTC.

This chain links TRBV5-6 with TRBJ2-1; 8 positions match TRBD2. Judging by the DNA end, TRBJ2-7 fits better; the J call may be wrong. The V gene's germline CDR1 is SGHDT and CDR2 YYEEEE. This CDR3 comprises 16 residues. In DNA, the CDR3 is TGTGCCAGCAGCTCCGGGACTAGGGGGAAGCACAATGAGCAGTACTTC. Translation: CASSSGTRGKHNEQYF.

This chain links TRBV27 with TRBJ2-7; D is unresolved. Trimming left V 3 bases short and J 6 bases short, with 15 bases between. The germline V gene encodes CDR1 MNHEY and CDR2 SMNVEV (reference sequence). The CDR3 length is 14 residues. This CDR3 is CASSFPPQMSEQYF. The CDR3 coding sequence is TGTGCCAGCAGTTTCCCGCCCCAGATGTCCGAGCAGTACTTC.

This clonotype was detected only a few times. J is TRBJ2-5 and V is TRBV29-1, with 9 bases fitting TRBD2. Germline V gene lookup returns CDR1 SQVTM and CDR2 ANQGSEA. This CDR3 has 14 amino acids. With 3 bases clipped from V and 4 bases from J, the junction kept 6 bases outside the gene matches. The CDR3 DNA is TGCAGCGTTGACCCTAGCGGGACCAGAGAGACCCAGTACTTC. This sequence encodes CSVDPSGTRETQYF. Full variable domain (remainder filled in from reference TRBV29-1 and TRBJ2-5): SAVISQKPSRDICQRGTSLTIQCQVDSQVTMMFWYRQQPGQSLTLIATANQGSEATYESGFVIDKFPISRPNLTFSTLTVSNMSPEDSSIYLCSVDPSGTRETQYFGPGTRLLVL.

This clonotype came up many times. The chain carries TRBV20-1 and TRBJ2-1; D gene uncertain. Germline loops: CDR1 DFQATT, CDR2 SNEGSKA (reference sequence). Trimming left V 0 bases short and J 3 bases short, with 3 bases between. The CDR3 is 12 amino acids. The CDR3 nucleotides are TGCAGTGCTAGAGAACTCTACAATGAGCAGTTCTTC. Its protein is CSARELYNEQFF.

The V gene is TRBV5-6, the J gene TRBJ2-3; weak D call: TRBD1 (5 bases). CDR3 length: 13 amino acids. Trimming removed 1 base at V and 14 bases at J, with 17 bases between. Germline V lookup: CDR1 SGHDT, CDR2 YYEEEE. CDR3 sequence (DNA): TGTGCCAGCAGCTTGCTAGGGGAAAGGATGGGGTATTTT. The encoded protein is CASSLLGERMGYF.

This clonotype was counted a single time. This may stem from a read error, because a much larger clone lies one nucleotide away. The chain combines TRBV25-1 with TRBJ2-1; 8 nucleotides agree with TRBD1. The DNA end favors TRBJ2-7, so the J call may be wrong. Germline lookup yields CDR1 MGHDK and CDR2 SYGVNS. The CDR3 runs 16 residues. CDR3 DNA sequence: TGTGCCAGCAGTGATTCCCGGACAGGGTTATTCAATGAGCAGTACTTC. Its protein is CASSDSRTGLFNEQYF.

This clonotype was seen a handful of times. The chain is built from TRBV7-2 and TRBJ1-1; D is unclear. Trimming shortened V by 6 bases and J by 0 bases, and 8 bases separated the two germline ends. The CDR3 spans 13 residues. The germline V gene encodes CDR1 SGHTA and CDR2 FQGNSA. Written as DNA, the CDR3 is TGTGCCAGCAGTCCTTACATGAACACTGAAGCTTTCTTT. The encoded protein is CASSPYMNTEAFF. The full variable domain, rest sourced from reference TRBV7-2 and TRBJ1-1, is GAGVSQSPSNKVTEKGKDVELRCDPISGHTALYWYRQSLGQGLEFLIYFQGNSAPDKSGLPSDRFSAERTGGSVSTLTIQRTQQEDSAVYLCASSPYMNTEAFFGQGTRLTVV.

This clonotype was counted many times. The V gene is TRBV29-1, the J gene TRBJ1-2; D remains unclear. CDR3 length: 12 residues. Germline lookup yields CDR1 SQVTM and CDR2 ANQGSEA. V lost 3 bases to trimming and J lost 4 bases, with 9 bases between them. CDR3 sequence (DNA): TGCAGCGTTGACGACTGGACCTATGGCTACACCTTC. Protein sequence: CSVDDWTYGYTF.

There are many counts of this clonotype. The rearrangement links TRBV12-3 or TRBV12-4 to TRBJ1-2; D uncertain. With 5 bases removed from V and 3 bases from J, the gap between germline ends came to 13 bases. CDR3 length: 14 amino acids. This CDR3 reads CASSPDVGDYGYTF. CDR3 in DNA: TGTGCCAGCAGTCCCGACGTCGGGGACTATGGCTACACCTTC.

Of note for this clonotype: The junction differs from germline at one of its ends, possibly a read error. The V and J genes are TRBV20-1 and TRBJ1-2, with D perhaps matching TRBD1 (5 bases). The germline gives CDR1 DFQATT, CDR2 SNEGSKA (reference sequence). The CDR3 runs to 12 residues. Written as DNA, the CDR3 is TGCAGTGCTAGGGGGGGTTTTTATGGCCACACCTTC. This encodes CSARGGFYGHTF.

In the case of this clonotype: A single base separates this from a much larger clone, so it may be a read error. The DNA for the CDR3 is TGTGCCAGCAGCCCAGGACAGGCAGATAATTTACCCCTCCACTTT. Its protein product is CASSPGQADNLPLHF. The chain uses TRBV7-2 and TRBJ1-6; 7 bases are a match to TRBD1. Germline CDR1 is SGHTA and CDR2 is FQGNSA. This CDR3 is built from 15 residues.

The CDR3 here is CASSLQGDSGANVLTF. CDR3 nucleotide sequence: TGTGCCAGCAGTCTACAGGGCGACTCTGGGGCCAACGTCCTGACTTTC. V and J are TRBV12-3 or TRBV12-4 and TRBJ2-6, with a weak D call TRBD1 (6 bases). The CDR3 has 16 amino acids. The germline V and J ends were trimmed by 5 bases and 0 bases, with 11 bases remaining between them.

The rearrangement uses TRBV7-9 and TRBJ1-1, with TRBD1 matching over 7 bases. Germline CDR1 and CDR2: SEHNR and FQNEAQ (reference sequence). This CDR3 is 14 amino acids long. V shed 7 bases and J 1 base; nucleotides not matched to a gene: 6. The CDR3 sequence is CASTMTGRNTEAFF. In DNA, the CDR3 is TGTGCCAGCACTATGACAGGGAGGAACACTGAAGCTTTCTTT.

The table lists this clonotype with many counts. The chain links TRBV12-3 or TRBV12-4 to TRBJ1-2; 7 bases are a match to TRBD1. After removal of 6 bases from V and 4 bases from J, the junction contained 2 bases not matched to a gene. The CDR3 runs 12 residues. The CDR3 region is CASRGDSYGYTF. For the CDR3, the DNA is TGTGCCAGCAGGGGGGACAGCTATGGCTACACCTTC.

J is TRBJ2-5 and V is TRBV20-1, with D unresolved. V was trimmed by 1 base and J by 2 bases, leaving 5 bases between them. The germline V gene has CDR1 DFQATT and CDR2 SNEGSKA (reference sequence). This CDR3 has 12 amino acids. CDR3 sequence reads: CSARAQQETQYF. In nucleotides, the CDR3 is TGCAGTGCTAGAGCCCAGCAAGAGACCCAGTACTTC.

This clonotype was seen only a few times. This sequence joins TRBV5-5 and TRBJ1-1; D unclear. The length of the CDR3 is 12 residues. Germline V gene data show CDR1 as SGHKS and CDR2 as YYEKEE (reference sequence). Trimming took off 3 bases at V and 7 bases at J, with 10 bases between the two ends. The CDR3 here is CASSYYLGEAFF. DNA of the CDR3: TGTGCCAGCAGCTATTATCTGGGTGAAGCTTTCTTT.

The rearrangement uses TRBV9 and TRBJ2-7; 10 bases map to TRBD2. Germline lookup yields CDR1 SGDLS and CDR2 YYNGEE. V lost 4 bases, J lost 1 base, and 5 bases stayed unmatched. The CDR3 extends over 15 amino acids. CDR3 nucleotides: TGTGCCAGCAGCCCCAAGCGGGAGGGGTCCTACGAGCAGTACTTC. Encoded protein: CASSPKREGSYEQYF.

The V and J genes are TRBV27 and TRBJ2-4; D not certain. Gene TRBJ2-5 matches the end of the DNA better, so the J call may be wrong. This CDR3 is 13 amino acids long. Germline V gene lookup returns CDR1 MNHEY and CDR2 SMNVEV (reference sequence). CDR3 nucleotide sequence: TGTGCCAGCAGTTGGATGGGCGGTGAGACCCAGTACTTC. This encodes CASSWMGGETQYF.

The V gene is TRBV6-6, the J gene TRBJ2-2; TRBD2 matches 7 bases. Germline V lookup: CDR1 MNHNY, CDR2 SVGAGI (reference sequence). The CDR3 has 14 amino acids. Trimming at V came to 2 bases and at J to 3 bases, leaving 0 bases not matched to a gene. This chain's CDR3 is CASSYRGDTGELFF. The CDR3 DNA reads TGTGCCAGCAGTTACCGGGGGGACACCGGGGAGCTGTTTTTT.

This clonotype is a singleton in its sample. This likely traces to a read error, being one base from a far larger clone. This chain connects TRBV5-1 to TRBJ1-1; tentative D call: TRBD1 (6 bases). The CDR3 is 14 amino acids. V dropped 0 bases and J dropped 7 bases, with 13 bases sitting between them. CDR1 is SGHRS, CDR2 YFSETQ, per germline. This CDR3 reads CASSLAGGGIEAFF. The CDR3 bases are TGCGCCAGCAGCTTGGCCGGTGGGGGCATTGAAGCTTTCTTT.

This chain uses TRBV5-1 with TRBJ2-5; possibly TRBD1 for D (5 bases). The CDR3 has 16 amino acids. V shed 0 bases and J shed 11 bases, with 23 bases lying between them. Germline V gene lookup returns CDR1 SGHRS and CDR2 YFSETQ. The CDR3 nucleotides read TGCGCCAGCAGCTTGGAATCAGGAGCAGGGTGGAATGAGCAGTACTTC. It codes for CASSLESGAGWNEQYF.

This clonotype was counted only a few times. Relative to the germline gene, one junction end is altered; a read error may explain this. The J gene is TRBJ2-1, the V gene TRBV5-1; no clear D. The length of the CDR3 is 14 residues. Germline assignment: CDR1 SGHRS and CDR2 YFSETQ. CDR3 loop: CASSLGSESVELFF. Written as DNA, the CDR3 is TGCGCCAGCAGCTTGGGCTCTGAGAGTGTTGAGCTGTTCTTC.

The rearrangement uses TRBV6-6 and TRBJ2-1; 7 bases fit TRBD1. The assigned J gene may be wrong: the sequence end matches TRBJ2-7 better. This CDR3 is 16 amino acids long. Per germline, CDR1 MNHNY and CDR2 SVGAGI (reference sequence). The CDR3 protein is CASSAYGTASYNEQYF. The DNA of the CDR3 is TGTGCCAGCAGCGCATACGGGACAGCCTCCTACAATGAGCAGTACTTC.

The CDR3 here is CASSQRPTAMNTEAFF. The CDR3, as DNA: TGCGCCAGCAGCCAGCGACCGACAGCTATGAACACTGAAGCTTTCTTT. The J gene is TRBJ1-1, the V gene TRBV4-3; tentatively, D is TRBD1 (5 bases). Trimming stripped 3 bases from V and 0 bases from J, with 14 bases between. From germline, CDR1 is LGHNA and CDR2 YSLEER. The CDR3 has 16 amino acids.

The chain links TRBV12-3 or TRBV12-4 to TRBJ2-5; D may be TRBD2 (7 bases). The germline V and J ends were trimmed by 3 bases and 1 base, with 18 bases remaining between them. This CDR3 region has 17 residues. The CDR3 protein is CASSFSRGGLSQETQYF. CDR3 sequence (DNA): TGTGCCAGCAGTTTCTCTAGGGGGGGACTCTCCCAAGAGACCCAGTACTTC.